The rows below give T cell receptor beta chains drawn from one sample of a study of tumor and adjacent non-tumor tissue in lung cancer. Via MiXCR, TCRdb re-called the multiplex PCR reads, giving one row per CDR3 protein. Of about 93,000 distinct CDR3 sequences listed, about 72% are singletons. Sequencing input: lung tumor tissue. The receptor set was obtained from a man in his sixties with non-small cell lung cancer. Each CDR3 is given with its conserved first and last residue. D genes are given only for firm matches. The listing skips clone size in some rows; elsewhere it reads once, few, many or a size class.

TRBV10-3,-,medium-sized,TRBJ1-2,CAISESRVEDGYTF,TGTGCCATCAGTGAGTCAAGAGTTGAGGATGGCTACACCTTC
TRBV29-1,TRBD1,once,TRBJ2-5,CSVNRGRRVQVTQYF,TGCAGCGTCAACAGGGGGCGGCGGGTCCAAGTGACCCAGTACTTC
TRBV6-2/TRBV6-3,TRBD2,-,TRBJ2-2,CASRRLAGGTGELPF,TGTGCCAGCAGGAGACTAGCGGGGGGCACCGGGGAGCTGCCTTTT
TRBV2,TRBD1,-,TRBJ1-6,CASRTLGTDSPLRF,TGTGCCAGCAGGACTCTCGGGACAGATTCACCCCTCCGCTTT
TRBV5-1,-,-,TRBJ2-1,CASSLGTNMRNEHFF,TGCGCCAGCAGCTTGGGGACTAATATGCGGAATGAGCACTTCTTC
TRBV6-5,-,-,TRBJ2-2,CASSSSGRVTGELFF,TGTGCCAGCAGCTCCTCTGGGAGAGTCACCGGGGAGCTGTTTTTT
TRBV2,TRBD2,few,TRBJ2-7,CASKPGLADYEQYF,TGTGCCAGCAAGCCTGGACTAGCGGACTACGAGCAGTACTTC
TRBV29-1,-,-,TRBJ2-7,CSVEGGLGVYEQYF,TGCAGCGTTGAAGGGGGACTGGGAGTATACGAGCAGTACTTC
TRBV11-3,TRBD1,-,TRBJ2-2,CASSRDRVLTGELFF,TGTGCCAGCAGCAGGGACAGGGTTCTCACCGGGGAGCTGTTTTTT
TRBV6-2/TRBV6-3,-,many,TRBJ2-2,CASRAITGELFF,TGTGCCAGCAGGGCTATCACCGGGGAGCTGTTTTTT
TRBV11-2,TRBD1,-,TRBJ2-1,CASSFPQGARGYEQFF,TGTGCCAGCAGCTTTCCTCAGGGGGCGCGGGGCTATGAGCAGTTCTTC
TRBV12-3/TRBV12-4,-,many,TRBJ2-7,CASSLTGATYEQYF,TGTGCCAGCAGTTTAACGGGAGCTACGTACGAGCAGTACTTC
TRBV12-3/TRBV12-4,-,-,TRBJ1-1,CASNPTRGGTGACF,TGTGCCAGCAATCCTACCCGCGGGGGAACGGGAGCTTGCTTT
TRBV5-4,-,many,TRBJ2-2,CASRIGQFTGELFF,TGTGCCAGCAGGATTGGACAGTTCACCGGGGAGCTGTTTTTT
TRBV4-3,-,-,TRBJ2-3,CASSYTHRRADTQYF,TGCGCCAGCAGCTACACCCACCGGCGAGCAGATACGCAGTATTTT
TRBV11-3,TRBD1,-,TRBJ2-2,CASSAGTGRTEELFF,TGTGCCAGCAGCGCCGGGACAGGGAGGACCGAGGAGCTGTTTTTT
TRBV4-2,TRBD1,-,TRBJ2-6,CASNQEGTVSSGANVLTF,TGTGCTAGCAACCAAGAAGGGACAGTGAGCTCTGGGGCCAACGTCCTGACTTTC
TRBV29-1,TRBD2,many,TRBJ2-1,CSVQGDTASGSHEQFF,TGCAGCGTTCAAGGGGACACGGCTAGCGGGAGTCATGAGCAGTTCTTC
TRBV20-1,-,-,TRBJ2-2,CSAEGTNTGKLFF,TGCAGTGCCGAAGGCACTAACACCGGGAAGCTGTTTTTT
TRBV23-1,-,many,TRBJ1-2,CASSPSGIVGYTF,TGCGCCAGCAGCCCCAGCGGAATTGTGGGCTACACCTTC
TRBV20-1,-,few,TRBJ1-4,CSARGTRNFKLFF,TGCAGTGCTAGGGGGACAAGGAATTTTAAACTGTTTTTT
TRBV29-1,-,-,TRBJ1-3,CSVDSRVEGGNTIYF,TGCAGCGTTGATTCTCGAGTTGAGGGTGGAAACACCATATATTTT
TRBV5-5,-,-,TRBJ2-7,CASSRNLGSEQYF,TGCGCCAGCAGCAGGAACTTGGGGTCCGAGCAGTACTTC
TRBV5-4,TRBD2,-,TRBJ2-3,CASNSGLAGGTDMQYF,TGTGCCAGCAACTCCGGACTAGCGGGGGGCACAGATATGCAGTATTTT